The source of this TCR beta chain is a study of T cells in Graves' hyperthyroidism and ophthalmopathy. CDR1 and CDR2 (germline): KGHSH, LQKENI. This CDR3 region has 15 residues. Trimming took off 2 bases at V and 9 bases at J, with 17 bases between the two ends. Patients showing uncontrolled infection, other autoimmune disease, pregnancy or lactation were ineligible. Overall study results and limits: Median prediction lead before ophthalmopathy onset was 6.5 months with the model. The majority of expanded thyroid clonotypes above 0.001 also appeared in blood. In the analysis, a 13 V-J model separated ophthalmopathy from stable hyperthyroidism.

About this clonotype itself: Its antigen is not identified.

Amplification of TCR beta CDR3 regions used RNA as the template. The TCR CDR3 was amplified in a first-round RT-PCR using the HTBI primer set. TCRdb reprocessed the multiplex PCR reads via MiXCR and lists one record per CDR3 protein. The sample has roughly 400,000 distinct CDR3 sequences, around 15% seen once; the top ten hold 25% to 30%. The chain is built from TRBV18 and TRBJ2-1; either TRBD1 or TRBD2 may fit D (6 bases each). The TCR sequence derives from a man aged 45-60 years with Graves' ophthalmopathy. Sequenced: blood. The CDR3 DNA is TGTGCCAGCTCACCAGCACAGGGAGGTCAAACTGAGCAGTTCTTC. Protein sequence: CASSPAQGGQTEQFF.